These T cell receptor beta chains were read from a single sample in a study of cytomegalovirus exposure and HLA in healthy donors. Here immunoSEQ multiplex PCR was the method, and the copy in TCRdb shows in-frame clones only, minus some. The repertoire has under 250,000 clones, roughly 73% of them found once; the top ten carry about 0.45%. Sequencing was performed on PBMCs. The receptors come from a boy aged 5-17 years in good health and CMV-seronegative. The conserved cysteine and the conserved F or W are not part of the CDR3 here.

CDR3: ASSPRSAGGIDEQY; V: TRBV7-9; J: TRBJ2-7
CDR3: ASGGVTGNYGYT; V: TRBV5-4; J: TRBJ1-2
CDR3: AYRRDIFYEQY; V: TRBV30; J: TRBJ2-7
CDR3: ASSSEGQGRRETQY; V: TRBV9; J: TRBJ2-5
CDR3: ASSGTAPRNTEAF; V: TRBV2; J: TRBJ1-1
CDR3: ASSGQSRGYT; V: TRBV7-9; J: TRBJ1-2
CDR3: ATSREVSVRETQY; V: TRBV15; J: TRBJ2-5
CDR3: ASSHATGTGIFDEQY; V: TRBV4-1; J: TRBJ2-7
CDR3: SVHGREVSYEQY; V: TRBV29-1; J: TRBJ2-7
CDR3: AWSVNSGGNSPLH; V: TRBV30; J: TRBJ1-6
CDR3: ASSQWGGTNEKLF; V: TRBV6-5; J: TRBJ1-4
CDR3: ATSRVFTADQPQH; V: TRBV15; J: TRBJ1-5
CDR3: ASSLSRTSFTEAF; V: TRBV27; J: TRBJ1-1
CDR3: ASSQWTGELVEGYRGYT; V: TRBV14; J: TRBJ1-2
CDR3: ASSSHRLAGGESSYNEQF; V: TRBV5-1; J: TRBJ2-1
CDR3: ASSYPRRGQGGELF; V: TRBV6-5; J: TRBJ2-2
CDR3: ASRLEPGELF; V: TRBV6-1; J: TRBJ2-2
CDR3: ASRPYYEQY; V: TRBV2; J: TRBJ2-7
CDR3: ASSLVGGDIEAF; V: TRBV5-1; J: TRBJ1-1
CDR3: ASSVVGGHGGYT; V: TRBV9; J: TRBJ1-2
CDR3: ASSLGQGGTEAF; V: TRBV5-1; J: TRBJ1-1
CDR3: ASSLAMGLGNIEQY; V: TRBV7-2; J: TRBJ2-7
CDR3: AWSVRGGRNYGYT; V: TRBV30; J: TRBJ1-2
CDR3: ASSLRQGRFGYT; V: TRBV6-5; J: TRBJ1-2
CDR3: ASRAGNTEAF; V: TRBV6-5; J: TRBJ1-1
CDR3: ATSFGLAGLNYEQY; V: TRBV15; J: TRBJ2-7
CDR3: SVGSARGLGSSYEQY; V: TRBV29-1; J: TRBJ2-7
CDR3: AWSTSGNTEAF; V: TRBV30; J: TRBJ1-1